A selection of T cell receptor beta chains follows, all from one sample in a study of cytomegalovirus exposure and HLA in healthy donors. The repertoire was sequenced with immunoSEQ multiplex PCR; TCRdb's copy has only in-frame clones and lacks some. The sample lists tens of thousands of clones; roughly 94% were seen once. Sequencing was done on a sample of PBMCs. The source is a woman aged 18-29 years in good health and CMV-seronegative. Both conserved end residues are part of each CDR3. The order of the fields is J gene, CDR3 length, V gene, CDR3 protein.

TRBJ2-1,15,TRBV6-1,CASTEGTSGSNEQFF
TRBJ2-3,13,TRBV19,CASSSRRSDTQYF
TRBJ2-5,18,TRBV27,CASTRPGLKNYEKETQYF
TRBJ2-1,17,TRBV9,CASSVALKGDNYNEQFF
TRBJ1-5,14,TRBV5-6,CASSLTGLNQPQHF
TRBJ2-1,15,TRBV9,CASSVDSGGVNEQFF
TRBJ1-1,13,TRBV7-9,CASARQRNTEAFF
TRBJ2-5,16,TRBV11-2,CASSLSGEAGSATQYF
TRBJ1-1,13,TRBV4-3,CASSRLQQDEAFF
TRBJ1-1,13,TRBV6-6,CARRASVDTEAFF
TRBJ1-6,17,TRBV6-1,CASSGGQGSSYNSPLHF
TRBJ2-7,12,TRBV2,CASEGQGYEQYF
TRBJ1-2,18,TRBV27,CASSSPITDRRLNYGYTF
TRBJ2-1,14,TRBV10-2,CASNLAGTYNEQFF
TRBJ1-5,15,TRBV19,CASSTTPNSNQPQHF
TRBJ1-2,16,TRBV6-5,CASSYSDRDHNYGYTF
TRBJ1-6,16,TRBV30,CAWSPTGVRIDSPLHF
TRBJ2-7,16,TRBV7-2,CASSLARGLADYEQYF
TRBJ2-1,14,TRBV11-3,CASSLAYPVNEQFF
TRBJ1-5,16,TRBV7-9,CASSSLEEGTDQPQHF
TRBJ1-1,14,TRBV6-6,CASSYSRGGTEAFF
TRBJ2-2,17,TRBV9,CASSPGQGAANTGELFF
TRBJ1-1,12,TRBV2,CAIRGQGTEAFF
TRBJ1-3,14,TRBV7-6,CASRDRVDGNTIYF
TRBJ2-7,13,TRBV28,CASSVHTEYEQYF
TRBJ2-7,13,TRBV19,CASSIAGINEQYF
TRBJ2-4,16,TRBV27,CASSTPTGAGKNIQYF